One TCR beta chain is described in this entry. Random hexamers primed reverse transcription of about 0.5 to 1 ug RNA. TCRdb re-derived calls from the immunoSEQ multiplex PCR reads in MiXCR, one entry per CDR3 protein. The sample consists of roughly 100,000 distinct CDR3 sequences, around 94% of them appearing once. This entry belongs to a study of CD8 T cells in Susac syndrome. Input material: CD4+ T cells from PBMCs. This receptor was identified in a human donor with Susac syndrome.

The CDR3 sequence: CASTAGSGNQPQHF. The CDR3 nucleotides are TGTGCCAGCACCGCGGGTTCAGGGAATCAGCCCCAGCATTTT. The chain links TRBV12-3 or TRBV12-4 to TRBJ1-5; possibly TRBD1 for D (5 bases). Trimming removed 7 bases from V and 4 bases from J, with 14 bases in between. There are 14 residues in the CDR3.